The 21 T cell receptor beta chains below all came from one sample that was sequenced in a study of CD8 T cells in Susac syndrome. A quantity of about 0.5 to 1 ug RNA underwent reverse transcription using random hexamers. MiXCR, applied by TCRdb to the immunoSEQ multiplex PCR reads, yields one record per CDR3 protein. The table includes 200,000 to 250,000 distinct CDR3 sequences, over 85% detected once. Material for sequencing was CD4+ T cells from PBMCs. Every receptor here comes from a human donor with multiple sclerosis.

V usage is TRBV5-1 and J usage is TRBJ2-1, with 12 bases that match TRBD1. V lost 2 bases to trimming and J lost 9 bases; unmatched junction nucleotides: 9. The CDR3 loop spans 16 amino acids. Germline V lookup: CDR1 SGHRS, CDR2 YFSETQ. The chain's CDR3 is CASSFPGQGARSEQFF. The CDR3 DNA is TGCGCCAGCAGCTTCCCGGGACAGGGGGCGCGAAGTGAGCAGTTCTTC.

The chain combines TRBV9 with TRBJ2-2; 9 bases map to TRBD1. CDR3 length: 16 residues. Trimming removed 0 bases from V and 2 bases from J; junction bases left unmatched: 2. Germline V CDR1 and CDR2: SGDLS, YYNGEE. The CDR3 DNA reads TGTGCCAGCAGCGTAGTGGGACAGGGTAACACCGGGGAGCTGTTTTTT. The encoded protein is CASSVVGQGNTGELFF.

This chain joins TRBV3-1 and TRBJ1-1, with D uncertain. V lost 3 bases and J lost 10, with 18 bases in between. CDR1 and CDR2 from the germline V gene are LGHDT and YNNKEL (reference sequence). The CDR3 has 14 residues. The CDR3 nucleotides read TGTGCCAGCAGCCAGGCTGTCGTCAAGGCCCGAGCTTTCTTT. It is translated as CASSQAVVKARAFF.

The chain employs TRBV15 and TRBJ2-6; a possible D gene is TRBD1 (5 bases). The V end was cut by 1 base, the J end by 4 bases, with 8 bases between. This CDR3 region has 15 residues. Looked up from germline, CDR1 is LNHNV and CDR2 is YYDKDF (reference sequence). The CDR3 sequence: CATSRAGSGANVLTF. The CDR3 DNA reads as TGTGCCACCAGCAGAGCAGGGTCCGGGGCCAACGTCCTGACTTTC. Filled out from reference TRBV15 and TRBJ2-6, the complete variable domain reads DAMVIQNPRYQVTQFGKPVTLSCSQTLNHNVMYWYQQKSSQAPKLLFHYYDKDFNNEADTPDNFQSRRPNTSFCFLDIRSPGLGDTAMYLCATSRAGSGANVLTFGAGSRLTVL.

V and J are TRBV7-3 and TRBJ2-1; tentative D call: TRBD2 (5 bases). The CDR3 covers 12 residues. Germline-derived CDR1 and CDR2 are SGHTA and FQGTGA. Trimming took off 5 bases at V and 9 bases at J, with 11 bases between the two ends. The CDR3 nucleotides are TGTGCCAGCAGCCTCCCTGAGGGTGAGCAGTTCTTC. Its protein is CASSLPEGEQFF.

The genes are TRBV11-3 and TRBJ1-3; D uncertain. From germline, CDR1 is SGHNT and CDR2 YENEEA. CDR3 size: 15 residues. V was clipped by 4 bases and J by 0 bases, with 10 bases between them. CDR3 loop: CASSSNSYSGNTIYF. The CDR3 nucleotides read TGTGCCAGCAGCTCTAACAGCTACTCTGGAAACACCATATATTTT.

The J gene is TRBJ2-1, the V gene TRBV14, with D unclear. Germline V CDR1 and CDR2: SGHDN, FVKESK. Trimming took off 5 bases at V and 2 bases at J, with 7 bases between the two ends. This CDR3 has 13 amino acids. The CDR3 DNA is TGTGCCAGCAGCTCCGGTCCCTACAATGAGCAGTTCTTC. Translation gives CASSSGPYNEQFF.

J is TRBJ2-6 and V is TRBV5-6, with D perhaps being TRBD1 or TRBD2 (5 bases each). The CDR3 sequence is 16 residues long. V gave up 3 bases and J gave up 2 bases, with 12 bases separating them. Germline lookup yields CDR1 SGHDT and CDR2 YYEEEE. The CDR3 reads CASSSGPSTGANVLTF. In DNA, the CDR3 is TGTGCCAGCAGCTCGGGACCGAGTACTGGGGCCAACGTCCTGACTTTC.

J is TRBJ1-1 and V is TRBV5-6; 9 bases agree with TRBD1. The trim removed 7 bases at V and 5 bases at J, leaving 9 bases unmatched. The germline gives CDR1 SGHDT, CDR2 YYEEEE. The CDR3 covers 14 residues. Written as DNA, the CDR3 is TGTGCCAGCCTAAAGACAGGGGGTTGGACTGAAGCTTTCTTT. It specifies CASLKTGGWTEAFF.

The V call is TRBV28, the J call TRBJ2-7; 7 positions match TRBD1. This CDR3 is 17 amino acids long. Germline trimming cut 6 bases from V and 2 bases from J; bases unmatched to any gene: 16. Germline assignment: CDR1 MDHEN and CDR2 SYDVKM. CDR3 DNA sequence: TGTGCCAGCAGCCACATAATGCTATTTACAGGGGCCTACGAGCAGTACTTC. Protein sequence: CASSHIMLFTGAYEQYF. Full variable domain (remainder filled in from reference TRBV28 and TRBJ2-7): DVKVTQSSRYLVKRTGEKVFLECVQDMDHENMFWYRQDPGLGLRLIYFSYDVKMKEKGDIPEGYSVSREKKERFSLILESASTNQTSMYLCASSHIMLFTGAYEQYFGPGTRLTVT.

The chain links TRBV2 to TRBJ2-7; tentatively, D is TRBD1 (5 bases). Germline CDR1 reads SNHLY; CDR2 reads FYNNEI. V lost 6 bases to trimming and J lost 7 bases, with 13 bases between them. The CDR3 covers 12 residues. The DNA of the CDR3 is TGTGCCAGCAGACAGTCAGGGTCGGAGCAGTACGTC. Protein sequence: CASRQSGSEQYV.

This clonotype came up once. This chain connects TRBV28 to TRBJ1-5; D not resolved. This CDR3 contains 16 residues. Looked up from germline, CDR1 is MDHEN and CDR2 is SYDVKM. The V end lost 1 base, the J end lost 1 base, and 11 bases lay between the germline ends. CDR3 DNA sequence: TGTGCCAGCAGTTTATTGGAGGGAATGAGCAATCAGCCCCAGCATTTT. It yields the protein CASSLLEGMSNQPQHF.

CDR3 sequence: CASTPRENTEAFF. Here the CDR3 DNA reads TGTGCCAGCACCCCCCGGGAGAACACTGAAGCTTTCTTT. This chain uses TRBV12-3 or TRBV12-4 with TRBJ1-1, with D uncertain. V lost 7 bases to trimming and J lost 1 base, with 10 bases between them. This CDR3 has 13 amino acids.

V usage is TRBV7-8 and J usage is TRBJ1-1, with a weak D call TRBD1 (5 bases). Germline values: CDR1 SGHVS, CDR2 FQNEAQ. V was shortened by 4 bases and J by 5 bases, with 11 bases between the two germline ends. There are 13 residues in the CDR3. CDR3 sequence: CASSSGFWTEAFF. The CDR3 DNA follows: TGTGCCAGCAGCTCAGGGTTTTGGACTGAAGCTTTCTTT.

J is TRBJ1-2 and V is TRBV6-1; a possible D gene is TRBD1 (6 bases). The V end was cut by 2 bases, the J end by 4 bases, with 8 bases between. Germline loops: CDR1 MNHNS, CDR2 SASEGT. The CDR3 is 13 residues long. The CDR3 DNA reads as TGTGCCAGCAGTGAATGGGACACCTATGGCTACACCTTC. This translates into CASSEWDTYGYTF.

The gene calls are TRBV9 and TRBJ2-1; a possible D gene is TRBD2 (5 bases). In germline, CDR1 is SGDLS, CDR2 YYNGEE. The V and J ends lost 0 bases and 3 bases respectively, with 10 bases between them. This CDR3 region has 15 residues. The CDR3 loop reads CASSVASGGYNEQFF. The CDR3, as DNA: TGTGCCAGCAGCGTAGCGTCTGGAGGCTACAATGAGCAGTTCTTC.

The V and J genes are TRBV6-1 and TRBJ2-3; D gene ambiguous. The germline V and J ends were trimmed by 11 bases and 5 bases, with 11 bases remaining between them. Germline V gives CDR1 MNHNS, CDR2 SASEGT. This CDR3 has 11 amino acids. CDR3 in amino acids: CACHQIDTQYF. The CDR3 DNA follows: TGTGCCTGCCACCAAATAGATACGCAGTATTTT.

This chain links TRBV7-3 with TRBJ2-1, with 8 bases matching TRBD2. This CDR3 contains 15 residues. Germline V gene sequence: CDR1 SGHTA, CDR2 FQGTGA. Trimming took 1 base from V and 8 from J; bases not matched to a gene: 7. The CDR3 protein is CASSLNLGGAYEQFF. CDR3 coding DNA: TGTGCCAGCAGCTTAAATCTCGGGGGGGCTTATGAGCAGTTCTTC.

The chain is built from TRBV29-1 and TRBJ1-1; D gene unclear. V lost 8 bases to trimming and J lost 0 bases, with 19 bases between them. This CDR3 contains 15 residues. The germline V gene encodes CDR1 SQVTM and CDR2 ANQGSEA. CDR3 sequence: CSFLGGLTLNTEAFF. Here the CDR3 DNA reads TGCAGCTTTCTTGGAGGGCTTACGTTGAACACTGAAGCTTTCTTT.

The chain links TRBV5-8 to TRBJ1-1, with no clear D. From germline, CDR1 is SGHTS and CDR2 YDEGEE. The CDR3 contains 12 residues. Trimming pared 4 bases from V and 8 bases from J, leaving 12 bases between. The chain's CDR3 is CASSPRRAEAFF. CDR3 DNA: TGTGCCAGCAGCCCCAGGCGGGCCGAAGCTTTCTTT.

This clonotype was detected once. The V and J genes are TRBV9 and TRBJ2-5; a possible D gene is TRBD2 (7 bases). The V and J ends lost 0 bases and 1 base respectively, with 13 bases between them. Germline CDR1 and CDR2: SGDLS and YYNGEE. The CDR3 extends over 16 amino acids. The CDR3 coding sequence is TGTGCCAGCAGCGTAGGGGGGGGAGGGGGCCAAGAGACCCAGTACTTC. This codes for CASSVGGGGGQETQYF.